This T cell receptor beta chain was obtained from a study of blood T cell repertoires in COVID-19. Study-level information: Samples taken during acute and convalescent COVID-19 were collected in the United States, Italy and Spain. PBMCs, B-cell-depleted T cells, or T cells provided the cDNA or gDNA that made up the material.

Original methodology: Amplifying reference gene primers gave estimates of nucleated cell counts. Using immunoSEQ multiplex PCR, the repertoire was profiled, and TCRdb retains in-frame clones only, with some absent. The V and J calls and the clone size are those of that table, but D and trimming were determined from the DNA. The sample holds roughly 320,000 clones, over 75% seen once. J was trimmed by 6 bases and V by 5 bases; bases with no gene match: 9. Germline CDR1 is MNHEY and CDR2 is SMNVEV (reference sequence). The CDR3 totals 16 residues. This chain links TRBV27 with TRBJ2-3, with 12 bases fitting TRBD2. The receptor was isolated from a human donor in a cohort sampled during active COVID-19. The specimen was peripheral blood. The CDR3 region is CASSPRLAGVRDTQYF. CDR3 nucleotide sequence: TGTGCCAGCAGTCCGAGACTAGCGGGGGTCCGGGATACGCAGTATTTT.